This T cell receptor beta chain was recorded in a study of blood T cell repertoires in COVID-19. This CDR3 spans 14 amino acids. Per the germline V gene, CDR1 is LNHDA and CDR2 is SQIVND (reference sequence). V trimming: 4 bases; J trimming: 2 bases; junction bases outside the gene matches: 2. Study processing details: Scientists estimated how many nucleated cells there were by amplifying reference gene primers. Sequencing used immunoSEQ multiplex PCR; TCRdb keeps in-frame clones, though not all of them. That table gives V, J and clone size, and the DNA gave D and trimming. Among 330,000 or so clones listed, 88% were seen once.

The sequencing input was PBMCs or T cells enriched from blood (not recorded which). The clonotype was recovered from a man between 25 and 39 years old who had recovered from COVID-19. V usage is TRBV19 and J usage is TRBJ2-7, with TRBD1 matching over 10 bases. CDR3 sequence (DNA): TGTGCCAGTAGTAGGGACAGGGGACCCTACGAGCAGTACTTC. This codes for CASSRDRGPYEQYF.